Below, 10 T cell receptor beta chains from the same sample are listed, as sequenced in a study of PD-L1 blockade in urothelial cancer. Documented time point: peripheral blood 6 weeks after treatment start. The protocol was immunoSEQ multiplex PCR, while the TCRdb copy is restricted to in-frame clones and leaves out a portion. The sample lists some 120,000 clones; 86% were seen once. The sequences come from PBMCs, collected around atezolizumab (anti-PD-L1) treatment. These receptors all come from a man aged 45 to 65 with urothelial cancer.

The CDR3: CATSRDGASGRREQYF. The CDR3 DNA reads as TGTGCCACCAGCAGAGATGGGGCTAGCGGGCGAAGGGAGCAGTACTTC. This chain connects TRBV15 to TRBJ2-7, with TRBD2 matching over 8 bases. The J segment lost 7 bases and the V segment lost 0 bases, leaving 11 bases of the junction unmatched. The CDR3 covers 16 residues. Germline V gene sequence: CDR1 LNHNV, CDR2 YYDKDF (reference sequence).

This rearrangement joins TRBV7-2 to TRBJ2-7; the match to TRBD2 covers 8 bases. Germline assignment: CDR1 SGHTA and CDR2 FQGNSA. The CDR3 is 15 amino acids. V lost 0 bases to trimming and J lost 6 bases; unmatched junction nucleotides: 7. This CDR3 is CASSLALGRAGEQYF. CDR3 DNA sequence: TGTGCCAGCAGCTTAGCCCTCGGGAGGGCGGGCGAGCAGTACTTC.

The rearrangement joins TRBV9 to TRBJ2-5; TRBD1 matches at 7 bases. The CDR3 extends over 13 amino acids. Germline V CDR1 and CDR2: SGDLS, YYNGEE. With V trimmed by 0 bases and J by 5 bases, 1 base remained unmatched. In DNA form, the CDR3 reads TGTGCCAGCAGCGTAGCACAGGGGGAGACCCAGTACTTC. Translated, it gives CASSVAQGETQYF.

This sequence joins TRBV4-2 and TRBJ2-6; the match to TRBD2 covers 7 bases. The CDR3 length is 16 residues. The ends lost 0 bases at V and 2 bases at J; junction bases unmatched: 1. Germline values: CDR1 LGHNA, CDR2 YNFKEQ. This chain's CDR3 is CASSQEGGAGANVLTF. The CDR3 DNA reads TGTGCCAGCAGCCAAGAGGGAGGGGCTGGGGCCAACGTCCTGACTTTC.

The rearrangement joins TRBV28 to TRBJ1-6; weak D call: TRBD1 (5 bases). The CDR3 has 13 amino acids. Trimming shortened V by 6 bases and J by 9 bases, and 12 bases separated the two germline ends. Germline V gives CDR1 MDHEN, CDR2 SYDVKM. The CDR3, as DNA: TGTGCCAGCAGCCGGTCGGGGGTTTCACCCCTCCACTTT. Translating it yields CASSRSGVSPLHF.

The CDR3 bases are TGTGCCAGCAGCGCAAGGGGGACGGTCATCACAGATACGCAGTATTTT. Protein: CASSARGTVITDTQYF. The chain is built from TRBV5-6 and TRBJ2-3, with TRBD1 as a possible D gene (6 bases). The CDR3 is 16 residues long. V dropped 4 bases and J dropped 2 bases, with 17 bases sitting between them. CDR1 SGHDT and CDR2 YYEEEE come from the germline V gene.

V usage is TRBV9 and J usage is TRBJ2-5; 9 bases map to TRBD2. This CDR3 has 14 amino acids. J was trimmed by 5 bases and V by 4 bases; bases with no gene match: 6. CDR1 and CDR2 from the germline V gene are SGDLS and YYNGEE. The DNA of the CDR3 is TGTGCCAGCAGCAAAAATAGCGGGAGTGAGACCCAGTACTTC. Protein product: CASSKNSGSETQYF. Full variable domain (missing parts from reference TRBV9 and TRBJ2-5): DSGVTQTPKHLITATGQRVTLRCSPRSGDLSVYWYQQSLDQGLQFLIQYYNGEERAKGNILERFSAQQFPDLHSELNLSSLELGDSALYFCASSKNSGSETQYFGPGTRLLVL.

This clone showed up just once. The chain employs TRBV5-1 and TRBJ1-1, with TRBD1 matching 10 bases. Germline CDR1 and CDR2: SGHRS and YFSETQ. The J segment lost 5 bases and the V segment lost 5 bases, leaving 6 bases of the junction unmatched. CDR3 length: 14 amino acids. The CDR3 coding sequence is TGCGCCAGCAGGAAAAGGGACAGGGGAACTGAAGCTTTCTTT. Translating gives CASRKRDRGTEAFF. The variable domain in full, completed from reference TRBV5-1 and TRBJ1-1, reads KAGVTQTPRYLIKTRGQQVTLSCSPISGHRSVSWYQQTPGQGLQFLFEYFSETQRNKGNFPGRFSGRQFSNSRSEMNVSTLELGDSALYLCASRKRDRGTEAFFGQGTRLTVV.

V is TRBV11-2 and J is TRBJ2-1, with 12 bases that match TRBD2. In germline, CDR1 is SGHAT, CDR2 FQNNGV. The CDR3 is 13 residues long. After removal of 5 bases from V and 14 bases from J, the junction contained 7 bases not matched to a gene. Here the CDR3 reads CASSTRTSGNKFF. The CDR3 DNA sequence: TGTGCCAGCAGCACCCGGACTAGCGGGAACAAGTTCTTC.

The chain combines TRBV18 with TRBJ1-1; 8 bases agree with TRBD1. Germline values: CDR1 KGHSH, CDR2 LQKENI. The V segment lost 4 bases and the J segment 0 bases; nucleotides outside the gene matches: 4. The CDR3 has 15 amino acids. This CDR3 reads CASSLPGQVNTEAFF. CDR3 bases: TGTGCCAGCTCACTCCCGGGACAGGTGAACACTGAAGCTTTCTTT.